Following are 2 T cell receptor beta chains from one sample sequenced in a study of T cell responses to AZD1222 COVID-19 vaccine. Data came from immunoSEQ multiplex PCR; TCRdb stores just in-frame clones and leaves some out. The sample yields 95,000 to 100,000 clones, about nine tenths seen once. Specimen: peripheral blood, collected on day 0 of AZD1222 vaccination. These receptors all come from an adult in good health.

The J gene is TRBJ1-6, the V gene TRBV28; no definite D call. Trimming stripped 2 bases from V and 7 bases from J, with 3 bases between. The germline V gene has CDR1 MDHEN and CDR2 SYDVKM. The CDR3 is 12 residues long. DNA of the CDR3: TGTGCCAGCAGTTTACCGAATTCACCCCTCCACTTT. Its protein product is CASSLPNSPLHF.

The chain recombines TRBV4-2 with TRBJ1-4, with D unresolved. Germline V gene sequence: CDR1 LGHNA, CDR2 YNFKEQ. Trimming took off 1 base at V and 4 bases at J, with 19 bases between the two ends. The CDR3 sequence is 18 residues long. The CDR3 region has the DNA TGTGCCAGCAGCCAAGTAGGTTCAACCCGAAGATTTAATGAAAAACTGTTTTTT. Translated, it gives CASSQVGSTRRFNEKLFF.